This TCR beta chain was identified in a study of cytomegalovirus exposure and HLA in healthy donors. CDR1 MNHEY and CDR2 SVGAGI come from the germline V gene. The CDR3 spans 12 residues. Trimming took 0 bases from V and 11 from J, leaving 10 bases between them. Study conclusions and caveats: In vitro experiments confirmed that three CMV-associated chains were specific for CMV antigens.

This table comes from immunoSEQ multiplex PCR, and its TCRdb copy is limited to in-frame clones, with some not included. Of 75,000 to 90,000 clones listed, 90% to 95% are singletons. As concerns this clone: The target antigen is unknown.

This chain connects TRBV6-5 to TRBJ1-1, with D maybe TRBD1 (5 bases). The sequence derives from a woman aged 18-30 years in good health and CMV-seronegative. Sequences were obtained from PBMCs. The CDR3 nucleotides are TGTGCCAGCAGTTACTCGGCAGGGCATGCTTTCTTT. Translation gives CASSYSAGHAFF.